Listed below are T cell receptor beta chains from one sample, sequenced in a study of radiotherapy plus CTLA-4 blockade in lung cancer. Generated by immunoSEQ multiplex PCR, the TCRdb table keeps only in-frame clones and is missing some. The sample holds fewer than 100,000 clones, under 85% seen once. Material: peripheral blood, obtained from a patient treated with radiotherapy plus ipilimumab. Receptors originate from a human donor with non-small cell lung cancer who had stable disease on radiotherapy plus ipilimumab. Each CDR3 is given with its conserved first and last residue. A D gene is named only where the DNA matches it firmly. Not all rows give a size; the values are once, few, many and, for expanded clones, a class.

J,D,size,V,DNA,CDR3
TRBJ1-4,-,-,TRBV6-1,TGTGCCAGCAGTGAAGCAGGGGTAAAAGAAAAACTGTTTTTT,CASSEAGVKEKLFF
TRBJ1-5,-,-,TRBV28,TGTGCCAGCAGTTTATTCAGGGAGAGGGGACCCCAGCATTTT,CASSLFRERGPQHF
TRBJ1-5,-,once,TRBV7-2,TGTGCCAGCAGCTTATCCAATCAGCCCCAGCATTTT,CASSLSNQPQHF
TRBJ1-1,-,-,TRBV2,TGTGCCAGCAGTCTCCTGGGGGTCCGGGGCACTGAAGCTTTCTTT,CASSLLGVRGTEAFF
TRBJ1-5,-,once,TRBV28,TGTGCCAATTGGGCAGGGACGGGTCAGCCCCAGCATTTT,CANWAGTGQPQHF
TRBJ2-1,-,-,TRBV7-9,TGTGCCAGCAGCTATGGAAACTCGTACAATGAGCAGTTCTTC,CASSYGNSYNEQFF
TRBJ1-3,-,few,TRBV18,TGTGCCAGCTCAGTTGGACAGCCCTCTGGAAACACCATATATTTT,CASSVGQPSGNTIYF
TRBJ2-7,-,-,TRBV28,TGTGCCAGCAGGAGCCCCCAGGGGCGCTCCTACGAGCAGTACTTC,CASRSPQGRSYEQYF
TRBJ2-6,TRBD1,-,TRBV2,TGTGCCAGCAGAGTAACAGGGGGCGCCTCTGGGGCCAACGTCCTGACTTTC,CASRVTGGASGANVLTF
TRBJ2-1,-,-,TRBV5-6,TGTGCCAGCAGCATTCTTATAAATGAGCAGTTCTTC,CASSILINEQFF
TRBJ1-6,-,few,TRBV18,TGTGCCAGCTCAGCATTCAGTGAAACCCTCCACTTT,CASSAFSETLHF
TRBJ1-1,-,-,TRBV6-5,TGTGCCAGCAGTTCCCGGATCATGAACACTGAAGCTTTCTTT,CASSSRIMNTEAFF
TRBJ2-2,-,-,TRBV7-3,TGTGCCAGCAGGAGCCTGGACAGCACCGGGGAGCTGTTTTTT,CASRSLDSTGELFF
TRBJ2-7,-,-,TRBV6-6,TGTGCCAGCAGTTTATCTGGGGACGGGACCTACGAGCAGTACTTC,CASSLSGDGTYEQYF
TRBJ1-2,TRBD1,-,TRBV6-5,TGTGCCAGCACTACGACAGGGAATGGCTACACCTTC,CASTTTGNGYTF
TRBJ1-2,-,-,TRBV15,TGTGCCACCAGCCCAAGGGACCGTAATAACTATGGCTACACCTTC,CATSPRDRNNYGYTF